The rows below give T cell receptor beta chains drawn from one sample of a study of cytomegalovirus exposure and HLA in healthy donors. The assay was immunoSEQ multiplex PCR, and TCRdb's table has in-frame clones only and misses some. The sample shows 72,000 or so clones, 74% of them seen only once. Specimen: PBMCs. Receptors originate from a human donor in good health. CDR3s include the opening cysteine and the closing phenylalanine or tryptophan. Fields, in order: clone size, J gene, D gene, V gene, CDR3 DNA, CDR3 protein. A D gene is named only where the DNA matches it firmly. Not every row has a clone size; where given, it reads once, few, many or a size class.

size: -
J: TRBJ1-5
D: -
V: TRBV2
DNA: TGTGCCAGCAGTATCGGGGTAAGCAATCAGCCCCAGCATTTT
CDR3: CASSIGVSNQPQHF

size: -
J: TRBJ1-1
D: -
V: TRBV5-1
DNA: TGCGCCAGCAGCTTGGCCCCGGTACGGAACACTGAAGCTTTCTTT
CDR3: CASSLAPVRNTEAFF

size: -
J: TRBJ2-7
D: TRBD2
V: TRBV19
DNA: TGTGCCAGTAGCCCTCCGGGACTAGCGGGAGGGGAGCAGTACTTC
CDR3: CASSPPGLAGGEQYF

size: -
J: TRBJ2-1
D: TRBD2
V: TRBV6-1
DNA: TGTGCCAGCAGTGAAGGAGCGGGACCTTACAATGAGCAGTTCTTC
CDR3: CASSEGAGPYNEQFF

size: -
J: TRBJ2-1
D: TRBD2
V: TRBV4-2
DNA: TGTGCCAGCAGCCTTGTGGCTCTAGCGGGAGGGAGGAATGAGCAGTTCTTC
CDR3: CASSLVALAGGRNEQFF

size: -
J: TRBJ1-1
D: TRBD1
V: TRBV28
DNA: TGTGCCAGCAGTTTATTTGGACAGGGTGTCGCTGAAGCTTTCTTT
CDR3: CASSLFGQGVAEAFF

size: few
J: TRBJ2-5
D: TRBD1
V: TRBV5-6
DNA: TGTGCCAGCACCGACAGGGGGGGTGGCCAAGAGACCCAGTACTTC
CDR3: CASTDRGGGQETQYF

size: -
J: TRBJ2-4
D: -
V: TRBV6-5
DNA: TGTGCCAGCGGGGGGGGGCGGCTTCAGTACTTC
CDR3: CASGGGRLQYF

size: -
J: TRBJ1-1
D: -
V: TRBV25-1
DNA: TGTGCCAGCAGTGAGCCCTCCGGCAGGGGTGGAACTGAAGCTTTCTTT
CDR3: CASSEPSGRGGTEAFF

size: -
J: TRBJ2-7
D: -
V: TRBV2
DNA: TGTGCCAGCAGTGAAGATGGCGGGGGCCAGTACTTC
CDR3: CASSEDGGGQYF

size: -
J: TRBJ2-3
D: -
V: TRBV2
DNA: TGTGCCAGCAGTATACCCGGGGGATCAGATACGCAGTATTTT
CDR3: CASSIPGGSDTQYF

size: -
J: TRBJ1-2
D: -
V: TRBV29-1
DNA: TGCAGCGCCCGAACAGGGTTGGTCTATGGCTACACCTTC
CDR3: CSARTGLVYGYTF

size: -
J: TRBJ1-1
D: TRBD1
V: TRBV5-4
DNA: TGTGCCAGCAGCTTGGAGGACAGGGCAACTTTCTTT
CDR3: CASSLEDRATFF

size: -
J: TRBJ1-2
D: TRBD1
V: TRBV7-3
DNA: TGTGCCAGCAGCTTAAGAGTGACCGACAGGGGGCCCGGCTACACCTTC
CDR3: CASSLRVTDRGPGYTF

size: few
J: TRBJ1-5
D: -
V: TRBV15
DNA: TGTGCCACCAGCAGAGATGCGACGCCGGGAAATCAGCCCCAGCATTTT
CDR3: CATSRDATPGNQPQHF

size: -
J: TRBJ2-7
D: -
V: TRBV4-2
DNA: TGTGCCAGCAGCCAAGACCGGCGGGAGCAGTACTTC
CDR3: CASSQDRREQYF

size: -
J: TRBJ2-1
D: -
V: TRBV27
DNA: TGTGCCAGCAGCAGGATGCCGAGCTCCTACAATGAGCAGTTCTTC
CDR3: CASSRMPSSYNEQFF

size: -
J: TRBJ1-5
D: -
V: TRBV6-5
DNA: TGTGCCAGCACCCCGGCGCGGGGTCAGCCCCAGCATTTT
CDR3: CASTPARGQPQHF

size: -
J: TRBJ2-7
D: TRBD2
V: TRBV28
DNA: TGTGCCAGCAGTTTAGTTACAGCGGGAGGGCTTAACGAGCAGTACTTC
CDR3: CASSLVTAGGLNEQYF

size: -
J: TRBJ1-5
D: -
V: TRBV27
DNA: TGTGCCAGCAGTTTAAGGGCGGGGCTAAGCAATCAGCCCCAGCATTTT
CDR3: CASSLRAGLSNQPQHF

size: few
J: TRBJ1-1
D: -
V: TRBV27
DNA: TGTGCCAGCAGCCTCGGGGGGCGCGGCACTGAAGCTTTCTTT
CDR3: CASSLGGRGTEAFF

size: -
J: TRBJ1-2
D: TRBD1
V: TRBV5-1
DNA: TGCGCCAGCAGCTCACCCGGGACAGGGCTTGGCTACACCTTC
CDR3: CASSSPGTGLGYTF

size: -
J: TRBJ1-2
D: -
V: TRBV7-9
DNA: TGTGCCAGCAGCTTAGGACCGGGGGTTGGCTACACCTTC
CDR3: CASSLGPGVGYTF

size: few
J: TRBJ1-5
D: -
V: TRBV30
DNA: TGTGCCTGGAGCCGAGGACGGGGATATAGCAATCAGCCCCAGCATTTT
CDR3: CAWSRGRGYSNQPQHF

size: -
J: TRBJ2-1
D: TRBD2
V: TRBV29-1
DNA: TGCAGCGTTGAAGATTGGGGTAGCGGGAGGGCGGGGGATGAGCAGTTCTTC
CDR3: CSVEDWGSGRAGDEQFF

size: -
J: TRBJ2-7
D: TRBD1
V: TRBV5-4
DNA: TGTGCCAGCAGCTTGGGACAGGGAAAGTACGAGCAGTACTTC
CDR3: CASSLGQGKYEQYF

size: -
J: TRBJ2-4
D: TRBD2
V: TRBV28
DNA: TGTGCCAGCAGCTCAGCGGGGAGTGCCAAAAACATTCAGTACTTC
CDR3: CASSSAGSAKNIQYF

size: -
J: TRBJ2-5
D: TRBD2
V: TRBV9
DNA: TGTGCCAGCAGCGTAGAACTAGCGACAGAGACCCAGTACTTC
CDR3: CASSVELATETQYF

size: -
J: TRBJ1-4
D: -
V: TRBV19
DNA: TGTGCCAGTAGTATCCGAGGACTTGCGACTAATGAAAAACTGTTTTTT
CDR3: CASSIRGLATNEKLFF

size: -
J: TRBJ1-4
D: -
V: TRBV30
DNA: TGTGCCTGGCAGGGTAATAATGAAAAACTGTTTTTT
CDR3: CAWQGNNEKLFF

size: -
J: TRBJ2-3
D: TRBD2
V: TRBV5-4
DNA: TGTGCCAGCAGCCCCCAAGTGGCGGGAGGCACAGATACGCAGTATTTT
CDR3: CASSPQVAGGTDTQYF

size: -
J: TRBJ2-7
D: TRBD1
V: TRBV7-9
DNA: TGTGCCAGCACCGATACAGGGGCCTCCTACGAGCAGTACTTC
CDR3: CASTDTGASYEQYF

size: once
J: TRBJ2-1
D: -
V: TRBV9
DNA: TGTGCCAGCAGCGTAGGACTATCCTACAATGAGCAGTTCTTC
CDR3: CASSVGLSYNEQFF

size: -
J: TRBJ1-2
D: -
V: TRBV6-5
DNA: TGTGCCAGTCTCCGAGACACCGACCTGGTATTC
CDR3: CASLRDTDLVF

size: -
J: TRBJ2-5
D: TRBD2
V: TRBV5-1
DNA: TGCGCCAGCAGCCCTTCCATGTTAAGCGGGAGCCCACTTGGGGAGACCCAGTACTTC
CDR3: CASSPSMLSGSPLGETQYF

size: few
J: TRBJ1-1
D: -
V: TRBV7-9
DNA: TGTGCCAGCAGCTACTCGGGACAATACACTGAAGCTTTCTTT
CDR3: CASSYSGQYTEAFF

size: -
J: TRBJ2-7
D: TRBD1
V: TRBV18
DNA: TGTGCCAGCTCACTTGCGCGAGGGACAGGGGAATTCGACGAGCAGTACTTC
CDR3: CASSLARGTGEFDEQYF

size: -
J: TRBJ1-2
D: TRBD1
V: TRBV6-5
DNA: TGTGCCAGCAGTTCGTTCGGGACAGGGGACTTCTATGGCTACACCTTC
CDR3: CASSSFGTGDFYGYTF

size: -
J: TRBJ1-5
D: -
V: TRBV28
DNA: TGTGCCAGCAGGATTATTTGGGGGCCTCCGGGGCTCTATCAGCCCCAGCATTTT
CDR3: CASRIIWGPPGLYQPQHF

size: -
J: TRBJ1-1
D: -
V: TRBV18
DNA: TGTGCCAGCTCTGGGGGGACCTCGAACACTGAAGCTTTCTTT
CDR3: CASSGGTSNTEAFF

size: -
J: TRBJ2-5
D: TRBD2
V: TRBV28
DNA: TGTGCCAGCAGTCCCCCAGGGGGGGGACTAGCGGGACTTGCGGAGACCCAGTACTTC
CDR3: CASSPPGGGLAGLAETQYF

size: -
J: TRBJ2-7
D: -
V: TRBV30
DNA: TGTGCCTGGGGTAGCCGATCCTACGAGCAGTACTTC
CDR3: CAWGSRSYEQYF

size: -
J: TRBJ2-2
D: TRBD1
V: TRBV18
DNA: TGTGCCAGCTCTACCGGGACAGTGAACACCGGGGAGCTGTTTTTT
CDR3: CASSTGTVNTGELFF

size: -
J: TRBJ2-3
D: TRBD1
V: TRBV28
DNA: TGTGCCAGCGTGGACAGGGTATTCGATACGCAGTATTTT
CDR3: CASVDRVFDTQYF

size: few
J: TRBJ2-1
D: TRBD1
V: TRBV25-1
DNA: TGTGCCAGCAGTGAAAAGGGACAGGGACGTGTCTCCTACAATGAGCAGTTCTTC
CDR3: CASSEKGQGRVSYNEQFF

size: few
J: TRBJ1-1
D: -
V: TRBV6-4
DNA: TGTGCCAGCAGTGCATCATTGAACACTGAAGCTTTCTTT
CDR3: CASSASLNTEAFF

size: -
J: TRBJ1-4
D: TRBD1
V: TRBV5-6
DNA: TGTGCCAGCAGCTTGCGACCCCCACGACAGGGACAGGGGGTTTTT
CDR3: CASSLRPPRQGQGVF

size: few
J: TRBJ2-7
D: TRBD1
V: TRBV6-1
DNA: TGTGCCATATTCCGCACAGGGGATTCCTACGAGCAGTACTTC
CDR3: CAIFRTGDSYEQYF

size: -
J: TRBJ2-1
D: TRBD2
V: TRBV10-3
DNA: TGTGCCATCAGTGAGTCCCTAGCGGGGCAGTTCTTC
CDR3: CAISESLAGQFF

size: -
J: TRBJ2-7
D: -
V: TRBV7-8
DNA: TGTGCCAGCAGCTTAGCAGTTCAGTCCTACGAGCAGTACTTC
CDR3: CASSLAVQSYEQYF

size: -
J: TRBJ2-7
D: TRBD1
V: TRBV6-6
DNA: TGTGCCAGCAAGCCCCCCGGGACAGGGGCCCACGAGCAGTACTTC
CDR3: CASKPPGTGAHEQYF

size: few
J: TRBJ2-1
D: TRBD2
V: TRBV11-2
DNA: TGTGCCAGCAGCTTGCGCGGGAGGGCCGGATACAATGAGCAGTTCTTC
CDR3: CASSLRGRAGYNEQFF

size: -
J: TRBJ2-7
D: TRBD1
V: TRBV6-5
DNA: TGTGCCGCGGGTCGGGACAGACCTTCCTACGAGCAGTACTTC
CDR3: CAAGRDRPSYEQYF